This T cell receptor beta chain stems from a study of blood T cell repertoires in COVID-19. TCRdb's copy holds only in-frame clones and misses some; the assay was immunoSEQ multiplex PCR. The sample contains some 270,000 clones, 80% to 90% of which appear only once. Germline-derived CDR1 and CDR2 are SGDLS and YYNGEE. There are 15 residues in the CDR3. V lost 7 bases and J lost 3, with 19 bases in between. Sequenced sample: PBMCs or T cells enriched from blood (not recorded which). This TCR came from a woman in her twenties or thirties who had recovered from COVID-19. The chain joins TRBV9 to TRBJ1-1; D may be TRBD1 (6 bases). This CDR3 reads CASPTPQGSHTEAFF. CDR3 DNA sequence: TGTGCCAGCCCGACACCACAGGGATCCCACACTGAAGCTTTCTTT. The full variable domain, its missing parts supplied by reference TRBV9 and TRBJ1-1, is DSGVTQTPKHLITATGQRVTLRCSPRSGDLSVYWYQQSLDQGLQFLIQYYNGEERAKGNILERFSAQQFPDLHSELNLSSLELGDSALYFCASPTPQGSHTEAFFGQGTRLTVV.